This T cell receptor (beta chain) was observed in a study of shared clonotypes between healthy human individuals. Repertoires were generated with immunoSEQ multiplex PCR, while TCRdb's copy carries only in-frame clones and drops some. The sample records 98,000 or so clones, about 63% being singletons. There are 15 residues in the CDR3. The germline V gene has CDR1 SGHRS and CDR2 YFSETQ. V lost 0 bases and J 5 bases, leaving 15 bases between the germline ends. The sequence was collected from a woman aged 25 to 39 in good health. This sequence joins TRBV5-1 and TRBJ2-7, with D possibly being TRBD2 (6 bases). Source material: memory CD8+ T cells sorted from blood. The subset is: CD45RO+ cells pooled with CCR7-negative TemRA cells. The DNA for the CDR3 is TGCGCCAGCAGCTTGGTTGGCGGGATTCCCCACGAGCAGTACTTC. This gives the protein CASSLVGGIPHEQYF. Based on the CDR3 plus reference TRBV5-1 and TRBJ2-7, the full variable domain is KAGVTQTPRYLIKTRGQQVTLSCSPISGHRSVSWYQQTPGQGLQFLFEYFSETQRNKGNFPGRFSGRQFSNSRSEMNVSTLELGDSALYLCASSLVGGIPHEQYFGPGTRLTVT.